The 7 T cell receptor beta chains below all came from one sample that was sequenced in a study of T cell responses to AZD1222 COVID-19 vaccine. The protocol was immunoSEQ multiplex PCR, while the TCRdb copy is restricted to in-frame clones and leaves out a portion. The sample carries about 120,000 clones, more than 75% recorded once. Sequences were derived from peripheral blood, sampled on day 0 of AZD1222 vaccination. The origin of the receptors is an adult in good health.

The V call is TRBV7-2, the J call TRBJ2-3; D is ambiguous. The length of the CDR3 is 16 residues. V lost 5 bases, J lost 1 base, and 16 bases lay in between. Germline values: CDR1 SGHTA, CDR2 FQGNSA. CDR3 DNA: TGTGCCAGCAGCGTCCTTACCCTTTTCGGCACAGATACGCAGTATTTT. Translation gives CASSVLTLFGTDTQYF.

V usage is TRBV3-1 (or the pseudogene TRBV3-2) and J usage is TRBJ1-2, with a tentative D call TRBD1 (5 bases). The CDR3 spans 15 residues. Trimming left V 1 base short and J 6 bases short, with 15 bases between. Germline V lookup: CDR1 LGHDT, CDR2 YNNKEL (reference sequence). CDR3 DNA sequence: TGTGCCAGCAGCCAAGGGTCCAGGGCTGGAAATGGCTACACCTTC. Translating gives CASSQGSRAGNGYTF.

The gene calls are TRBV19 and TRBJ2-7; the D is unclear. This CDR3 comprises 13 residues. Germline V gene lookup returns CDR1 LNHDA and CDR2 SQIVND (reference sequence). With 3 bases removed from V and 3 bases from J, the gap between germline ends came to 9 bases. The CDR3 loop reads CASSITVLYEQYF. The CDR3 DNA is TGTGCCAGTAGTATCACAGTCCTCTACGAGCAGTACTTC. The variable domain in full, with the rest retrieved from reference TRBV19 and TRBJ2-7, is DGGITQSPKYLFRKEGQNVTLSCEQNLNHDAMYWYRQDPGQGLRLIYYSQIVNDFQKGDIAEGYSVSREKKESFPLTVTSAQKNPTAFYLCASSITVLYEQYFGPGTRLTVT.

This clone has at least ten counts. This sequence joins TRBV18 and TRBJ2-2, with TRBD2 matching 8 bases. In germline, CDR1 is KGHSH, CDR2 LQKENI. The CDR3 is made up of 14 amino acids. V lost 3 bases, J lost 5 bases, and 2 bases stayed unmatched. CDR3 region: CASSPSGVTGELFF. DNA for the CDR3: TGTGCCAGCTCACCTAGCGGGGTTACCGGGGAGCTGTTTTTT. The entire variable domain, with the rest obtained from reference TRBV18 and TRBJ2-2, is as follows: NAGVMQNPRHLVRRRGQEARLRCSPMKGHSHVYWYRQLPEEGLKFMVYLQKENIIDESGMPKERFSAEFPKEGPSILRIQQVVRGDSAAYFCASSPSGVTGELFFGEGSRLTVL.

The chain recombines TRBV7-9 with TRBJ2-5, with 11 positions matching TRBD1. The CDR3 length is 15 residues. The J segment lost 4 bases and the V segment lost 2 bases, leaving 3 bases of the junction unmatched. Germline values: CDR1 SEHNR, CDR2 FQNEAQ (reference sequence). CDR3 coding DNA: TGTGCCAGCAGCTTAAGGGGACAGGGGGGAGAGACCCAGTACTTC. Its translation: CASSLRGQGGETQYF.

The CDR3 DNA sequence: TGTGCCAGCAGCGCAAGGCAAACACCCTTTCTGAACACTGAAGCTTTCTTT. Its protein product is CASSARQTPFLNTEAFF. The chain recombines TRBV9 with TRBJ1-1, with no clear D. The V gene's germline CDR1 is SGDLS and CDR2 YYNGEE. V lost 3 bases, J lost 0 bases, and 18 bases lay in between. The CDR3 is 17 amino acids. The full variable domain, rest sourced from reference TRBV9 and TRBJ1-1, is DSGVTQTPKHLITATGQRVTLRCSPRSGDLSVYWYQQSLDQGLQFLIQYYNGEERAKGNILERFSAQQFPDLHSELNLSSLELGDSALYFCASSARQTPFLNTEAFFGQGTRLTVV.

In its sample, this clone was seen a few times. The chain joins TRBV10-3 to TRBJ1-5; no clear D. Germline V CDR1 and CDR2: ENHRY, SYGVKD. Trimming left V 2 bases short and J 4 bases short, with 12 bases between. CDR3 length: 15 amino acids. CDR3 loop: CAISEGLAQNQPQHF. The CDR3 nucleotides read TGTGCCATCAGTGAGGGGTTGGCGCAGAATCAGCCCCAGCATTTT.